The 28 T cell receptor beta chains given below trace back to one sample, sequenced in a study of T cell responses to AZD1222 COVID-19 vaccine. Data came from immunoSEQ multiplex PCR; TCRdb stores just in-frame clones and leaves some out. The table includes under 80,000 clones, roughly 84% detected once. Sequencing was performed on peripheral blood, taken on day 0 of AZD1222 vaccination. The source is an adult in good health.

This clone was recorded a few times. The J gene is TRBJ1-5, the V gene TRBV28; D remains ambiguous. Per the germline V gene, CDR1 is MDHEN and CDR2 is SYDVKM. The CDR3 loop spans 12 amino acids. Trimming cost V 6 bases and J 6 bases, with 9 bases left between them. CDR3 coding DNA: TGTGCCAGCAGCGAGGGAAGTCAGCCCCAGCATTTT. Protein sequence: CASSEGSQPQHF.

This sequence joins TRBV12-3 or TRBV12-4 and TRBJ2-7; 7 bases line up with TRBD1. This CDR3 has 12 amino acids. Germline trimming cut 7 bases from V and 6 bases from J; bases unmatched to any gene: 6. This CDR3 is CASNTGVGEQYF. The CDR3 coding sequence is TGTGCCAGCAATACAGGGGTTGGCGAGCAGTACTTC.

The chain uses TRBV9 and TRBJ2-1; D is perhaps TRBD1 or TRBD2 (6 bases each). There are 13 residues in the CDR3. With 0 bases removed from V and 10 bases from J, the gap between germline ends came to 11 bases. Germline V gene data show CDR1 as SGDLS and CDR2 as YYNGEE. The CDR3 nucleotides read TGTGCCAGCAGCGTAGGGGCGGGGACAGAGCAGTTCTTC. Translating gives CASSVGAGTEQFF.

This chain connects TRBV10-3 to TRBJ2-7; D is possibly TRBD2 (6 bases). Germline loops: CDR1 ENHRY, CDR2 SYGVKD. CDR3 length equals 14 residues. V shed 3 bases and J shed 2 bases, with 11 bases lying between them. The CDR3 loop is CAISDSTSPYEQYF. CDR3 DNA sequence: TGTGCCATCAGTGACTCGACTAGTCCCTACGAGCAGTACTTC.

The chain is built from TRBV3-1 (or the pseudogene TRBV3-2) and TRBJ1-2; no reliable D call. V dropped 1 base and J dropped 6 bases, with 12 bases sitting between them. The CDR3 is made up of 14 amino acids. The germline gives CDR1 LGHDT, CDR2 YNNKEL (reference sequence). The CDR3 nucleotides read TGTGCCAGCAGCCAAGTTGGAAGGAAAGATGGCTACACCTTC. Residues: CASSQVGRKDGYTF.

The V and J genes are TRBV28 and TRBJ1-4; D possibly corresponds to TRBD1 (5 bases). With 2 bases removed from V and 8 bases from J, the gap between germline ends came to 15 bases. The CDR3 has 15 amino acids. Germline V gene data show CDR1 as MDHEN and CDR2 as SYDVKM. CDR3 nucleotides: TGTGCCAGCAGTTTAGCGGGGACCATGGGGGAAAAACTGTTTTTT. Translation: CASSLAGTMGEKLFF. The full variable domain, in which reference TRBV28 and TRBJ1-4 provide the parts outside the CDR3, is DVKVTQSSRYLVKRTGEKVFLECVQDMDHENMFWYRQDPGLGLRLIYFSYDVKMKEKGDIPEGYSVSREKKERFSLILESASTNQTSMYLCASSLAGTMGEKLFFGSGTQLSVL.

The chain is built from TRBV7-3 and TRBJ1-2; TRBD1 is a possible D gene (6 bases). Germline V gene lookup returns CDR1 SGHTA and CDR2 FQGTGA. This CDR3 spans 13 amino acids. The V gene lost 4 bases and the J gene lost 8 bases, with 14 bases spanning the gap. DNA for the CDR3: TGTGCCAGCAGCTCCAGACAGGACTCAGGCTACACCTTC. Its translation: CASSSRQDSGYTF.

The chain couples TRBV28 to TRBJ1-2, with 9 bases lining up with TRBD1. V gave up 6 bases and J gave up 4 bases; unmatched junction bases: 12. This CDR3 is 16 amino acids long. Looked up from germline, CDR1 is MDHEN and CDR2 is SYDVKM. CDR3 amino acids: CASSPPIGTGIYGYTF. The CDR3 nucleotides are TGTGCCAGCAGCCCCCCCATCGGGACAGGGATCTATGGCTACACCTTC.

This clone has more than one count but fewer than ten. J is TRBJ2-1 and V is TRBV19; 7 bases are a match to TRBD1. V lost 6 bases, J lost 0 bases, and 5 bases stayed unmatched. Germline values: CDR1 LNHDA, CDR2 SQIVND (reference sequence). CDR3 length equals 15 residues. The CDR3 region is CASRLDRSSYNEQFF. DNA of the CDR3: TGTGCCAGTAGGTTGGACAGGAGCTCCTACAATGAGCAGTTCTTC.

This chain joins TRBV7-9 and TRBJ2-3, with D possibly called TRBD1 or TRBD2 (5 bases each). The CDR3 runs to 11 residues. Germline CDR1 and CDR2: SEHNR and FQNEAQ (reference sequence). V gave up 2 bases and J gave up 15 bases, with 12 bases separating them. The CDR3 bases are TGTGCCAGCAGCTTAACGTGGGGGTTATATTTT. Translation gives CASSLTWGLYF. Drawing the rest from reference TRBV7-9 and TRBJ2-3, the complete variable domain is DTGVSQNPRHKITKRGQNVTFRCDPISEHNRLYWYRQTLGQGPEFLTYFQNEAQLEKSRLLSDRFSAERPKGSFSTLEIQRTEQGDSAMYLCASSLTWGLYFGPGTRLTVL.

The J gene is TRBJ1-2, the V gene TRBV7-2, with a tentative D call TRBD1 (6 bases). Germline CDR1 is SGHTA and CDR2 is FQGNSA. The CDR3 sequence is 15 residues long. The ends were cut back, 1 base at V and 2 bases at J, with 11 bases in the middle. The CDR3 protein is CASSLDRGRNYGYTF. The CDR3 DNA sequence: TGTGCCAGCAGCTTAGACCGGGGGCGGAACTATGGCTACACCTTC.

The chain recombines TRBV5-1 with TRBJ2-7; 10 nucleotides agree with TRBD1. CDR3 length: 13 residues. The V segment lost 5 bases and the J segment 2 bases; nucleotides outside the gene matches: 1. CDR1 and CDR2 (germline): SGHRS, YFSETQ. CDR3 protein: CASSGQGAYEQYF. In DNA, the CDR3 is TGCGCCAGCAGTGGACAGGGGGCCTACGAGCAGTACTTC.

DNA for the CDR3: TGTGCCAGCAGCGCGGGCCTTGGCAGGCCCCAGCATTTT. Its protein product is CASSAGLGRPQHF. The chain links TRBV14 to TRBJ1-5; D unresolved. Germline values: CDR1 SGHDN, CDR2 FVKESK. V was shortened by 5 bases and J by 9 bases, with 14 bases between the two germline ends. The length of the CDR3 is 13 residues.

This clone appeared once. The V gene is TRBV7-9, the J gene TRBJ1-4; TRBD1 matches 7 bases. The germline gives CDR1 SEHNR, CDR2 FQNEAQ (reference sequence). The V and J ends lost 0 bases and 2 bases, in that order; junction bases with no gene match: 9. The CDR3 is 18 amino acids. The CDR3 nucleotides read TGTGCCAGCAGCTTAGCGACCGGGACAGTCTCGACTAATGAAAAACTGTTTTTT. Its protein product is CASSLATGTVSTNEKLFF.

The chain joins TRBV21-1 to TRBJ1-2; the table gives TRBD1 as D, unverified against the DNA. TRBV21-1 is an annotated pseudogene. The CDR3 covers 14 residues. CDR3 coding DNA: TGTGCCAGCAGCAAATCAGACAGGAACTATGGCTACACCTTC. It yields the protein CASSKSDRNYGYTF.

The V call is TRBV5-6, the J call TRBJ2-7, with D unclear. Germline V gene sequence: CDR1 SGHDT, CDR2 YYEEEE. The length of the CDR3 is 13 residues. V lost 7 bases, J lost 3 bases, and 14 bases lay in between. CDR3 residues: CASSARMIYEQYF. CDR3 DNA: TGTGCCAGCTCCGCCCGGATGATCTACGAGCAGTACTTC.

The V and J genes are TRBV2 and TRBJ1-5; D is unresolved. The V gene lost 2 bases and the J gene lost 10 bases, with 12 bases spanning the gap. The V gene's germline CDR1 is SNHLY and CDR2 FYNNEI. The CDR3 extends over 13 amino acids. The CDR3 sequence: CASSEYEAAPQHF. The CDR3 nucleotides read TGTGCCAGCAGTGAATATGAGGCGGCACCCCAGCATTTT.

V and J are TRBV28 and TRBJ1-6, with 9 nucleotides matching TRBD1. This CDR3 spans 15 amino acids. The V segment lost 5 bases and the J segment 10 bases; nucleotides outside the gene matches: 9. The germline CDR1 and CDR2 sequences are MDHEN and SYDVKM. The CDR3 nucleotides read TGTGCCAGCAGTCCTCTACGGGACAGGGAATCACCCCTCCACTTT. Translating it yields CASSPLRDRESPLHF.

The chain joins TRBV9 to TRBJ1-3; the D is unclear. CDR1 and CDR2 from the germline V gene are SGDLS and YYNGEE. The CDR3 has 14 residues. V shed 2 bases and J shed 3 bases, with 9 bases lying between them. CDR3 bases: TGTGCCAGCAGCGTTGAGAGTGGTGGAAACACCATATATTTT. This sequence encodes CASSVESGGNTIYF.

The rearrangement joins TRBV10-1 to TRBJ1-2; perhaps TRBD1 as D (6 bases). The CDR3 has 12 residues. The V and J ends lost 3 bases and 7 bases respectively, with 9 bases between them. Looked up from germline, CDR1 is WNHNN and CDR2 is SYGVQD (reference sequence). DNA for the CDR3: TGCGCCAGCAGTGACAGGGGAGTTGGCTACACCTTC. This gives the protein CASSDRGVGYTF.

The chain joins TRBV2 to TRBJ2-1; 7 positions agree with TRBD1. The CDR3 has 15 residues. Unmatched junction bases numbered 9, after V lost 6 bases and J lost 4 bases. Germline V gene sequence: CDR1 SNHLY, CDR2 FYNNEI. The CDR3 DNA is TGTGCCAGCAGCCCCGTGGGGGACAGTTACAATGAGCAGTTCTTC. Its translation: CASSPVGDSYNEQFF.

This clone was seen just once. The genes are TRBV7-6 and TRBJ1-1; TRBD1 matches 7 bases. Germline CDR1 is SGHVS and CDR2 is FNYEAQ. V was pared by 1 base and J by 1 base, with 3 bases of the junction left unmatched. This CDR3 is built from 15 residues. The CDR3 loop reads CASSLVGGANTEAFF. CDR3 DNA: TGTGCCAGCAGCTTAGTAGGGGGCGCGAACACTGAAGCTTTCTTT.

This sequence joins TRBV5-6 and TRBJ1-2, with D unclear. Germline V gene data show CDR1 as SGHDT and CDR2 as YYEEEE. Deletions cut 1 base from V and 4 bases from J, with 11 bases between. The CDR3 is made up of 14 amino acids. In DNA form, the CDR3 reads TGTGCCAGCAGCTTGCGCGGGCTTCCCTATGGCTACACCTTC. Its protein is CASSLRGLPYGYTF.

This chain links TRBV6-6 with TRBJ1-4; TRBD1 aligns across 11 bases. Germline values: CDR1 MNHNY, CDR2 SVGAGI (reference sequence). Losses at the gene ends were 4 bases for V and 8 bases for J; bases not matched to a gene: 9. The CDR3 runs to 16 residues. The CDR3 DNA reads as TGTGCCAGCAGTTCGTTCGCCGGGACAGGGGGAGAAAAACTGTTTTTT. It specifies CASSSFAGTGGEKLFF.

This chain connects TRBV4-3 to TRBJ1-2; a weak D match, TRBD1 (5 bases). CDR1 LGHNA and CDR2 YSLEER come from the germline V gene. Trimming took off 0 bases at V and 8 bases at J, with 22 bases between the two ends. This CDR3 contains 17 residues. The CDR3 DNA reads TGCGCCAGCAGCCAAGACAAAGGGGTAGTCCCGGAGGGGGGCTACACCTTC. Its protein product is CASSQDKGVVPEGGYTF.

The chain uses TRBV29-1 and TRBJ1-1; no firm D call. The germline CDR1 and CDR2 sequences are SQVTM and ANQGSEA. With 5 bases removed from V and 4 bases from J, the gap between germline ends came to 11 bases. The CDR3 loop spans 12 amino acids. The CDR3 bases are TGCAGCGTTTTCGGGGTAAGCACTGAAGCTTTCTTT. Protein: CSVFGVSTEAFF.

The gene calls are TRBV9 and TRBJ2-1; D may be TRBD1 (5 bases). V dropped 5 bases and J dropped 3 bases, with 9 bases sitting between them. Germline-derived CDR1 and CDR2 are SGDLS and YYNGEE. The CDR3 totals 13 residues. The CDR3 nucleotides read TGTGCCAGCAGTCACGACAGCTACAATGAGCAGTTCTTC. The encoded protein is CASSHDSYNEQFF.

The chain links TRBV27 to TRBJ2-3; possibly TRBD1 or TRBD2 for D (6 bases each). V gave up 6 bases and J gave up 2 bases, with 15 bases separating them. The CDR3 runs to 15 residues. The germline V gene has CDR1 MNHEY and CDR2 SMNVEV (reference sequence). CDR3 nucleotide sequence: TGTGCCAGCAGGGGGCGAGGGGGGCTCACAGATACGCAGTATTTT. It codes for CASRGRGGLTDTQYF.